This T cell receptor beta chain was profiled in a study of cytomegalovirus exposure and HLA in healthy donors. Study findings and constraints: Rare TCR sequences predominated, though certain public TCRs were found in many donors. As a later analysis showed, several of the most significant clusters appeared to be linked to common viral pathogens.

Trimming cost V 4 bases and J 1 base, with 8 bases left between them. Germline CDR1 and CDR2: SEHNR and FQNEAQ (reference sequence). The CDR3 loop spans 13 amino acids. The PCR used 60 Vbeta and 13 Jbeta primers. Profiling relied on immunoSEQ multiplex PCR, and the TCRdb table lists in-frame clones only, not all of them. Of around 110,000 clones listed, around 80% are singletons. Comments on this clone: As yet, its antigen is unknown.

The receptor's source is a man between 25 and 39 years old in good health and CMV-seropositive. This chain uses TRBV7-9 with TRBJ2-7; possible D gene TRBD1, 5 bases. Material: PBMCs. In DNA, the CDR3 is TGTGCCAGCAGCTATAGGGGTTCCTACGAGCAGTACTTC. Protein: CASSYRGSYEQYF.